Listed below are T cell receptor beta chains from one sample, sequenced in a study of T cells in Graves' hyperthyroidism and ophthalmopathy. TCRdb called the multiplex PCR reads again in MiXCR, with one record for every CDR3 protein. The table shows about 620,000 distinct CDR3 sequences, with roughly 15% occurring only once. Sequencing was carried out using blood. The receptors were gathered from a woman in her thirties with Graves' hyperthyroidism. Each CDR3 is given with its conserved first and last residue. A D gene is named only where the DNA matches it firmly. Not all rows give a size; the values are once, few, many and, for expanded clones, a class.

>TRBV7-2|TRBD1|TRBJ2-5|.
CASSLAVWTGAEKTQYF
TGTGCCAGCAGCTTAGCCGTATGGACAGGGGCGGAAAAGACCCAGTACTTC
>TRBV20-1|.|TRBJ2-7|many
CSALQGGSYEQYF
TGCAGTGCGTTACAGGGCGGCTCCTACGAGCAGTACTTC
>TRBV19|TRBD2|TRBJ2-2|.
CASSTLPGLTNTGELFF
TGTGCCAGTAGTACCTTACCGGGACTAACGAACACCGGGGAGCTGTTTTTT
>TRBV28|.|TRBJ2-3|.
CASSQQRDTQYF
TGTGCCAGCAGCCAACAAAGGGATACGCAGTATTTT
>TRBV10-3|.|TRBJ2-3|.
CAIRGGLNTQYF
TGTGCCATCAGAGGCGGGCTTAATACGCAGTATTTT
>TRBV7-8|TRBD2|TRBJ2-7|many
CASSAGLAGNEQYF
TGTGCCAGCAGCGCGGGACTAGCGGGGAACGAGCAGTACTTC
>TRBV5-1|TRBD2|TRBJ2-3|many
CASRRRTSATDTQYF
TGCGCCAGCAGGAGAAGGACTAGCGCGACAGATACGCAGTATTTT
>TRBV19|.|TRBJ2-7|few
CASSMGTNEQYF
TGTGCCAGTAGTATGGGCACGAACGAGCAGTACTTC
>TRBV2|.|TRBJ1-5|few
CASSGRGTGYSNQPQHF
TGTGCCAGCAGCGGCCGTGGAACAGGGTATAGCAATCAGCCCCAGCATTTT
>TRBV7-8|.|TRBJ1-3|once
CASSLVFSSGNTIYF
TGTGCCAGCAGCTTAGTATTTAGCTCTGGAAACACCATATATTTT
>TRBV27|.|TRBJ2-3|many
CASSWSSKGWDTQYF
TGTGCCAGCAGTTGGTCTAGTAAAGGATGGGATACGCAGTATTTT
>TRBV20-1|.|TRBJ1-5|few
CSALPDSHNQPQHF
TGCAGTGCTCTACCAGACAGCCACAATCAGCCCCAGCATTTT
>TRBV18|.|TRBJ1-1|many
CASSVTAMNTEAFF
TGTGCCAGCTCAGTTACAGCCATGAACACTGAAGCTTTCTTT
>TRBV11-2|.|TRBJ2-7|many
CASSSIRDSNYEQYF
TGTGCCAGCAGCTCGATTCGGGACTCTAACTACGAGCAGTACTTC
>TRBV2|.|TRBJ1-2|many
CASTRNGGDYGYTF
TGTGCCAGCACACGTAACGGGGGGGACTATGGCTACACCTTC
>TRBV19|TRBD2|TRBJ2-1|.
CASSMSSGGYNEQFF
TGTGCCAGTAGTATGTCTAGCGGGGGCTACAATGAGCAGTTCTTC
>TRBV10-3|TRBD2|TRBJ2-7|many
CAISAGAGGPSEQYF
TGTGCCATCAGTGCTGGGGCGGGAGGGCCCTCCGAGCAGTACTTC
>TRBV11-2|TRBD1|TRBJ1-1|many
CASSPGQGGTEAFF
TGTGCCAGCAGCCCGGGACAGGGGGGCACTGAAGCTTTCTTT
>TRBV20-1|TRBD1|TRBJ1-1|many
CSALRQGDSNTEAFF
TGCAGTGCTCTCAGACAGGGGGACTCGAACACTGAAGCTTTCTTT
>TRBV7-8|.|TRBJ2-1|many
CASSLAHSYNEQFF
TGTGCCAGCAGCCTAGCGCACTCCTACAATGAGCAGTTCTTC
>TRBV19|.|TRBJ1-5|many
CASSLRSGVGQPQHF
TGTGCCAGTAGTCTCCGGTCTGGGGTGGGACAGCCCCAGCATTTT
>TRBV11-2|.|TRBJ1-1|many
CASSWSPRAEAFF
TGTGCCAGCAGCTGGTCCCCGAGGGCTGAAGCTTTCTTT
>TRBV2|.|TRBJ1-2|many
CASSVTEGSYGYTF
TGTGCCAGCAGTGTCACTGAGGGTTCCTATGGCTACACCTTC
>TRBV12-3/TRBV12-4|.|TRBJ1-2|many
CASRYNYGYTF
TGTGCCAGCAGGTATAACTATGGCTACACCTTC